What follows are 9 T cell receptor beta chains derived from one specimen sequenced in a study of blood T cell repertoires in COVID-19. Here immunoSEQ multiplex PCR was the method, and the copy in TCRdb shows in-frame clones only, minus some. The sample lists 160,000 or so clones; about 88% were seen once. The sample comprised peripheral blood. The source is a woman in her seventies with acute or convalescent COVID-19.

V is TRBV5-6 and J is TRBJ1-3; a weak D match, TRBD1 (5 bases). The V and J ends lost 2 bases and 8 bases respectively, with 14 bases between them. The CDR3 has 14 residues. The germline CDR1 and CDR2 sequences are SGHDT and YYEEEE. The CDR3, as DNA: TGTGCCAGCAGCTTCCCGGGAGGGGTGGACACCATATATTTT. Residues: CASSFPGGVDTIYF.

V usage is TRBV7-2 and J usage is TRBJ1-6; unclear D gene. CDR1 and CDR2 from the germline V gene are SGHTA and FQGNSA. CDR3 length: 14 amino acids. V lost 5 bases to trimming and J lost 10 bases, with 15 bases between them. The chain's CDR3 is CASSRILTGSPLHF. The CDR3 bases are TGTGCCAGCAGCCGTATACTAACTGGGTCACCCCTCCACTTT.

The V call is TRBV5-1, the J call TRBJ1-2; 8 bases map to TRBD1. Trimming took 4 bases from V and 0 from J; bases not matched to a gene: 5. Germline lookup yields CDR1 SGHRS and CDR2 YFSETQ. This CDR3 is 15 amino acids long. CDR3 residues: CASSKGQETNYGYTF. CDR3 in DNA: TGCGCCAGCAGCAAGGGACAGGAAACTAACTATGGCTACACCTTC. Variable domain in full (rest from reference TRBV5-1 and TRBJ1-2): KAGVTQTPRYLIKTRGQQVTLSCSPISGHRSVSWYQQTPGQGLQFLFEYFSETQRNKGNFPGRFSGRQFSNSRSEMNVSTLELGDSALYLCASSKGQETNYGYTFGSGTRLTVV.

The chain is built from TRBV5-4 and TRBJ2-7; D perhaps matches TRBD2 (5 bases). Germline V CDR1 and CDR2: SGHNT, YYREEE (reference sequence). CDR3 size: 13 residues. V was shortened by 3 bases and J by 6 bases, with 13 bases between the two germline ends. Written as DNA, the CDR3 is TGTGCCAGCAGCTGGACGGTTGAGGGCGAGCAGTACTTC. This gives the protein CASSWTVEGEQYF.

CDR3 amino acids: CASSYKSYRGTDTQYF. The CDR3 DNA sequence: TGTGCCAGCAGTTACAAGTCTTACCGAGGCACAGATACGCAGTATTTT. V gene TRBV6-8 combines with J gene TRBJ2-3; D remains ambiguous. The CDR3 sequence is 16 residues long. Germline V gives CDR1 MNHGY, CDR2 SAAAGT. Trimming removed 2 bases from V and 1 base from J, with 13 bases in between.

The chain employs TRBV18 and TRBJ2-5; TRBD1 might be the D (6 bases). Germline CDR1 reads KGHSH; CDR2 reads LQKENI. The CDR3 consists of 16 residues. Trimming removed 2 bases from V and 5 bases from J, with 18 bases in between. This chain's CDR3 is CASSPGHGTGLETQYF. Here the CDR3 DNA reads TGTGCCAGCTCACCAGGACACGGAACAGGGTTGGAGACCCAGTACTTC. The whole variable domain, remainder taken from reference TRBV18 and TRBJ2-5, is NAGVMQNPRHLVRRRGQEARLRCSPMKGHSHVYWYRQLPEEGLKFMVYLQKENIIDESGMPKERFSAEFPKEGPSILRIQQVVRGDSAAYFCASSPGHGTGLETQYFGPGTRLLVL.

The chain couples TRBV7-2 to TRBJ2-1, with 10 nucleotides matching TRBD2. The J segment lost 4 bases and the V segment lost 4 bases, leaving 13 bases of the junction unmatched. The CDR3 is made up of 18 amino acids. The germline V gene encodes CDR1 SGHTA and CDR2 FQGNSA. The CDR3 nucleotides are TGTGCCAGCAGCTCCCGGGTAAGCGGGGGGGAACGTTACAATGAGCAGTTCTTC. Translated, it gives CASSSRVSGGERYNEQFF.

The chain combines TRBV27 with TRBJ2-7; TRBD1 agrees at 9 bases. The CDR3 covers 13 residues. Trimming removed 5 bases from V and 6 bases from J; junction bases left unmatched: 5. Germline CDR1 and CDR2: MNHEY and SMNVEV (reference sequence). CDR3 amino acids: CASSIQGASEQYF. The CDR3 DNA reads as TGTGCCAGCAGTATACAGGGGGCCTCCGAGCAGTACTTC.

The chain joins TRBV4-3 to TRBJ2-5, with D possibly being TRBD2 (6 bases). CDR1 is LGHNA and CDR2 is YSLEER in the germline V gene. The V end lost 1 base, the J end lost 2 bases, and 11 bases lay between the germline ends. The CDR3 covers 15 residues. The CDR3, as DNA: TGCGCCAGCAGCCAAGGGACTACCATACAAGAGACCCAGTACTTC. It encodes CASSQGTTIQETQYF.